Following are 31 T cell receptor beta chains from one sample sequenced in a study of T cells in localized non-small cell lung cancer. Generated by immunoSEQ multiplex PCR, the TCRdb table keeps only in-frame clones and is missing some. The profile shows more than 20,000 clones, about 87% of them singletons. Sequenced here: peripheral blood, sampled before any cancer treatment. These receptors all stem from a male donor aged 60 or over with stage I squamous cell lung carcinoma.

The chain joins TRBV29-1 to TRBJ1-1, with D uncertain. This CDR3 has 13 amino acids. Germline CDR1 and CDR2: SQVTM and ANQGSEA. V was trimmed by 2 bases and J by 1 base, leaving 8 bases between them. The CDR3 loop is CSVERQKNTEAFF. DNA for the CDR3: TGCAGCGTTGAAAGGCAAAAGAACACTGAAGCTTTCTTT. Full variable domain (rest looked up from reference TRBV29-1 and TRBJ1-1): SAVISQKPSRDICQRGTSLTIQCQVDSQVTMMFWYRQQPGQSLTLIATANQGSEATYESGFVIDKFPISRPNLTFSTLTVSNMSPEDSSIYLCSVERQKNTEAFFGQGTRLTVV.

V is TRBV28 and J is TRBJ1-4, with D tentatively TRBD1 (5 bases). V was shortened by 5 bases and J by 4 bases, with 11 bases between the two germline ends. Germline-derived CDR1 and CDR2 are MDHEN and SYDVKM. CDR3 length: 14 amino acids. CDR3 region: CASSMGRINEKLFF. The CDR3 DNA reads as TGTGCCAGCAGTATGGGACGGATTAATGAAAAACTGTTTTTT.

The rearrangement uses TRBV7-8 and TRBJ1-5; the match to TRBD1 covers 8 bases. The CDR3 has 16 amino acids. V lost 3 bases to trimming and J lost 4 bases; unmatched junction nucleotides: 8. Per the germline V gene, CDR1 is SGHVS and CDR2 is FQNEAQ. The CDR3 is CASSLWDRRSNQPQHF. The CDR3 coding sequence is TGTGCCAGCAGCTTGTGGGACAGGCGATCTAATCAGCCCCAGCATTTT.

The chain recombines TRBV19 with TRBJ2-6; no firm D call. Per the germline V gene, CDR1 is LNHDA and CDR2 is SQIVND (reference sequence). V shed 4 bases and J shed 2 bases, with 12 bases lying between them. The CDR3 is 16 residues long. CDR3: CASSNPSRPGANVLTF. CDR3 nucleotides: TGTGCCAGTAGTAACCCGTCCCGTCCTGGGGCCAACGTCCTGACTTTC.

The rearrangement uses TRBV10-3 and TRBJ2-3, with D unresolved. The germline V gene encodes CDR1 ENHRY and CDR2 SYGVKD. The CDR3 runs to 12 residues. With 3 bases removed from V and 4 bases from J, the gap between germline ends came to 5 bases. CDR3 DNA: TGTGCCATCAGTGACCGGTCAGATACGCAGTATTTT. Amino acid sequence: CAISDRSDTQYF.

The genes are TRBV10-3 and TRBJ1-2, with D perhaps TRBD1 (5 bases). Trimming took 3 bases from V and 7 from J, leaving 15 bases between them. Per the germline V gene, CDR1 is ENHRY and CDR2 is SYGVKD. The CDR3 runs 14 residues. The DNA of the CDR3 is TGTGCCATCAGTGACCTTGACAGTTATGGTGGCTACACCTTC. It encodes CAISDLDSYGGYTF.

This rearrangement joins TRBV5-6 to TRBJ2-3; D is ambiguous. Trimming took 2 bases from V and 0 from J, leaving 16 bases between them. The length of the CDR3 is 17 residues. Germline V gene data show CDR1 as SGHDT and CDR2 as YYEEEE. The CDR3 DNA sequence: TGTGCCAGCAGCTTTCCCGCCCTTTACACTAGCACAGATACGCAGTATTTT. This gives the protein CASSFPALYTSTDTQYF.

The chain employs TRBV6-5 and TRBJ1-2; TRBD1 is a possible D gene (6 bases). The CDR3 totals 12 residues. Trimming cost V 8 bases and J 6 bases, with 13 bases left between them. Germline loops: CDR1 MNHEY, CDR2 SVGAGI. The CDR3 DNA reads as TGTGCCAGCCGGGGGCCCGCGGATGGCTACACCTTC. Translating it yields CASRGPADGYTF.

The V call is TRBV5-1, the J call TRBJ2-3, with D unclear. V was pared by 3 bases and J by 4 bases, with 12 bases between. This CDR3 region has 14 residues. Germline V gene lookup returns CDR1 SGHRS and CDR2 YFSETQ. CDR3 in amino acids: CASSSGDQADTQYF. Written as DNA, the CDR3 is TGCGCCAGCAGCTCCGGAGACCAAGCAGATACGCAGTATTTT.

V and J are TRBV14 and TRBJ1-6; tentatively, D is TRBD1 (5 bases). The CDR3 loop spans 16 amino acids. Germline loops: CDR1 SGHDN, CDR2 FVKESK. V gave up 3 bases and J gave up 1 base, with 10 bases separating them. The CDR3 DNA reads TGTGCCAGCAGCCATGGGGGAAGGTCCTATAATTCACCCCTCCACTTT. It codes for CASSHGGRSYNSPLHF.

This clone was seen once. CDR3 DNA: TGCGCCAGCAGCGCTAGGACAGGGGCGTACACTGAAGCTTTCTTT. This encodes CASSARTGAYTEAFF. This chain connects TRBV5-1 to TRBJ1-1; 9 nucleotides match TRBD1. CDR3 size: 15 residues. V lost 4 bases, J lost 3 bases, and 7 bases stayed unmatched. Germline V CDR1 and CDR2: SGHRS, YFSETQ.

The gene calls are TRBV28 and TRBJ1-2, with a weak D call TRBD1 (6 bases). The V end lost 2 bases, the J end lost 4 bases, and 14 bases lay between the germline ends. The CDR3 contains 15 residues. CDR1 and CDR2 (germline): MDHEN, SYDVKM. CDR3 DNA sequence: TGTGCCAGCAGTTTAGGAACAGGGCCGACCTATGGCTACACCTTC. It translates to CASSLGTGPTYGYTF.

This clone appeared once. CDR3 region: CASSYRTGGNQPQHF. CDR3 DNA: TGTGCCAGCAGTTACCGGACAGGGGGCAATCAGCCCCAGCATTTT. The chain carries TRBV6-5 and TRBJ1-5, with 9 bases identical to TRBD1. Germline assignment: CDR1 MNHEY and CDR2 SVGAGI. The V and J ends lost 2 bases and 2 bases, in that order; junction bases with no gene match: 1. The CDR3 loop spans 15 amino acids.

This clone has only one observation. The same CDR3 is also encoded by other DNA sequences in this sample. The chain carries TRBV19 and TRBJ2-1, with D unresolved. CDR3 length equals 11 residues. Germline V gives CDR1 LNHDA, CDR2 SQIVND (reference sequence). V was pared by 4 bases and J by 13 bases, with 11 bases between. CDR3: CASSTTGSQFF. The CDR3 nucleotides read TGTGCCAGTAGTACCACGGGTTCTCAGTTCTTC.

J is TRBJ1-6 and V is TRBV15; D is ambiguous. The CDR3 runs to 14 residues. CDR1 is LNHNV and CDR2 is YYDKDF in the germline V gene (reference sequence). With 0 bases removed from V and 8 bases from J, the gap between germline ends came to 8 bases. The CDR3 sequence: CATSRERTYSPLHF. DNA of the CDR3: TGTGCCACCAGCAGAGAAAGGACCTATTCACCCCTCCACTTT.

CDR3 residues: CASTGGGATGELFF. The CDR3, as DNA: TGTGCCAGCACGGGCGGGGGGGCAACCGGGGAGCTGTTTTTT. The chain combines TRBV6-1 with TRBJ2-2, with 9 nucleotides matching TRBD2. V lost 7 bases and J lost 5; bases outside the gene matches: 5. The germline gives CDR1 MNHNS, CDR2 SASEGT. CDR3 length: 14 amino acids.

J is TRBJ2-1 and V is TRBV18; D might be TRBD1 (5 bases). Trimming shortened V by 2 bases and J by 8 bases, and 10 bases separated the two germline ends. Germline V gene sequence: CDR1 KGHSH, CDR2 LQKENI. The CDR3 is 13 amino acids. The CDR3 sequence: CASSPYQGDEQFF. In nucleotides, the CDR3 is TGTGCCAGCTCACCATACCAGGGCGATGAGCAGTTCTTC.

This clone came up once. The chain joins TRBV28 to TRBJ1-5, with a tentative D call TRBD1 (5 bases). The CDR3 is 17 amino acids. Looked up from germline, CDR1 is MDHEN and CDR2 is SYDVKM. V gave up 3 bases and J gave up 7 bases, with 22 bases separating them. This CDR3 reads CASSFSPSGHEKQPQHF. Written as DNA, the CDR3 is TGTGCCAGCAGTTTCTCGCCCTCAGGGCACGAAAAGCAGCCCCAGCATTTT.

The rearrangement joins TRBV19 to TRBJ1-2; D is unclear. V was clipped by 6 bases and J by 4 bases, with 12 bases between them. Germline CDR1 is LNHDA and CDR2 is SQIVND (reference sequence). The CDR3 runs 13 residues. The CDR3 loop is CASSTGLAYGYTF. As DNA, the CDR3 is TGTGCCAGTAGCACTGGCCTAGCCTATGGCTACACCTTC.

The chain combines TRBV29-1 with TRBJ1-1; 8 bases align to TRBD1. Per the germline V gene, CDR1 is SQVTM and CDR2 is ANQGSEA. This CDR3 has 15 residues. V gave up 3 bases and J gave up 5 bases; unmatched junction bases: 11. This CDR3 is CSVEGTGGKGTEAFF. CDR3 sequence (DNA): TGCAGCGTTGAGGGGACAGGTGGAAAGGGGACTGAAGCTTTCTTT.

CDR3 sequence (DNA): TGTGCCAGCAGCCCCACAGGGGGCAGGACTGAAGCTTTCTTT. Protein: CASSPTGGRTEAFF. V is TRBV6-1 and J is TRBJ1-1, with 9 bases fitting TRBD1. Trimming took 6 bases from V and 5 from J; bases not matched to a gene: 7. The CDR3 loop spans 14 amino acids. The germline V gene has CDR1 MNHNS and CDR2 SASEGT.

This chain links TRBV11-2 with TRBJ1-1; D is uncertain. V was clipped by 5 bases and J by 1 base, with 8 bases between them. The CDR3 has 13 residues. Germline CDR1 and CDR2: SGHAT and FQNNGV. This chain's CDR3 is CASSLNSNTEAFF. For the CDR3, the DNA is TGTGCCAGCAGCCTCAACTCGAACACTGAAGCTTTCTTT. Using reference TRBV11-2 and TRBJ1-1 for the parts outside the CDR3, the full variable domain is EAGVAQSPRYKIIEKRQSVAFWCNPISGHATLYWYQQILGQGPKLLIQFQNNGVVDDSQLPKDRFSAERLKGVDSTLKIQPAKLEDSAVYLCASSLNSNTEAFFGQGTRLTVV.

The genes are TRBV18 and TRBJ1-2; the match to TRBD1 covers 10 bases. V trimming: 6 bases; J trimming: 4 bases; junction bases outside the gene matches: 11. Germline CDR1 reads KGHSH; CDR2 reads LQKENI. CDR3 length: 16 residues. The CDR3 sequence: CASSPTRDRGIYGYTF. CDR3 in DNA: TGTGCCAGCTCTCCCACCCGGGACAGGGGAATCTATGGCTACACCTTC. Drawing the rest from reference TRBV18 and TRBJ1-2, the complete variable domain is NAGVMQNPRHLVRRRGQEARLRCSPMKGHSHVYWYRQLPEEGLKFMVYLQKENIIDESGMPKERFSAEFPKEGPSILRIQQVVRGDSAAYFCASSPTRDRGIYGYTFGSGTRLTVV.

The CDR3 region is CASSLDGGGLETQYF. As DNA, the CDR3 is TGTGCCAGCAGCTTGGATGGGGGGGGTCTAGAGACCCAGTACTTC. The rearrangement links TRBV5-4 to TRBJ2-5; TRBD2 aligns across 7 bases. Germline loops: CDR1 SGHNT, CDR2 YYREEE (reference sequence). Losses at the gene ends were 0 bases for V and 4 bases for J; bases not matched to a gene: 6. The CDR3 totals 15 residues.

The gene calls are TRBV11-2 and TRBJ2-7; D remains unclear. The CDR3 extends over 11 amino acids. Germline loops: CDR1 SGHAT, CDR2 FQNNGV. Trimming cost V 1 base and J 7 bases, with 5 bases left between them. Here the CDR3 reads CASSLVGEQYF. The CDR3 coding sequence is TGTGCCAGCAGCTTAGTGGGGGAGCAGTACTTC.

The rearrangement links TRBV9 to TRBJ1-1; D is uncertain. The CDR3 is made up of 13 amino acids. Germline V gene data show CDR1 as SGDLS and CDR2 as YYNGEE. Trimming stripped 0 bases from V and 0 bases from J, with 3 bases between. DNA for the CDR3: TGTGCCAGCAGCGTAGCCCTGAACACTGAAGCTTTCTTT. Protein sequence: CASSVALNTEAFF.

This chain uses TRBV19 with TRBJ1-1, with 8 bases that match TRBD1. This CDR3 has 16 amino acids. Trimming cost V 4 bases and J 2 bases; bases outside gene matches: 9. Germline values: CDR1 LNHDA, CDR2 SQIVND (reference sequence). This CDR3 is CASSKLDTGGNTEAFF. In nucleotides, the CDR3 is TGTGCCAGTAGTAAACTCGATACAGGGGGAAACACTGAAGCTTTCTTT.

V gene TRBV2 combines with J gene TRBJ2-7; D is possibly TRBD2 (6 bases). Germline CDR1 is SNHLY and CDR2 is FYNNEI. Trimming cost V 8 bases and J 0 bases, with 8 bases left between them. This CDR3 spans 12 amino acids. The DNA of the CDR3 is TGTGCCAGCCGGGGGAGCTCCTACGAGCAGTACTTC. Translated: CASRGSSYEQYF.

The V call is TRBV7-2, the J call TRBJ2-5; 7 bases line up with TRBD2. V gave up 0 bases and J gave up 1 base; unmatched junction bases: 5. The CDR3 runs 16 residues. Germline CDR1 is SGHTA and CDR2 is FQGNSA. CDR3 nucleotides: TGTGCCAGCAGCTTAGCGGGGGGGGGTTTCCAAGAGACCCAGTACTTC. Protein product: CASSLAGGGFQETQYF.

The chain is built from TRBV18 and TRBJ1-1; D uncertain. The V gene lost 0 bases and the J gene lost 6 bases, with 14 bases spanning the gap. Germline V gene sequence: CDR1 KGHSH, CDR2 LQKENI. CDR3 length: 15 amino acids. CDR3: CASSPPSVQFPEAFF. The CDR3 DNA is TGTGCCAGCTCACCACCGTCGGTACAGTTTCCTGAAGCTTTCTTT.

In nucleotides, the CDR3 is TGTGCCAGTAGTATGATCGGAGGAGAGGAAAAACTGTTTTTT. It translates to CASSMIGGEEKLFF. This chain uses TRBV19 with TRBJ1-4; D gene unclear. The V and J ends lost 3 bases and 8 bases respectively, with 13 bases between them. Germline V gene data show CDR1 as LNHDA and CDR2 as SQIVND (reference sequence). The CDR3 contains 14 residues.